Shown below are 20 T cell receptor beta chains from a single sample sequenced in a study of T cells in Graves' hyperthyroidism and ophthalmopathy. TCR beta CDR3 region amplification was performed from RNA transcripts. Using the HTBI primer set, a first-round RT-PCR was run on the TCR CDR3. One entry per CDR3 protein results from TCRdb running MiXCR on the multiplex PCR reads. The data show around 690,000 distinct CDR3 sequences, 17% seen once. The specimen was blood. Receptors were obtained from a man aged 50 or older with Graves' hyperthyroidism.

At least ten counts were recorded for this clonotype. The rearrangement links TRBV2 to TRBJ2-7, with TRBD1 matching over 8 bases. Per the germline V gene, CDR1 is SNHLY and CDR2 is FYNNEI. Trimming cost V 6 bases and J 5 bases; bases outside gene matches: 12. The CDR3 totals 15 residues. CDR3 bases: TGTGCCAGCAGGGACCTACCGGACAGGGACCACGAGCAGTACTTC. Residues: CASRDLPDRDHEQYF.

This clonotype showed up just a few times. The chain uses TRBV30 and TRBJ1-4; perhaps TRBD1 as D (6 bases). Germline V gives CDR1 GTSNPN, CDR2 SVGIG (reference sequence). The CDR3 extends over 11 amino acids. CDR3 coding DNA: TGTGGATCAGGGGCGGGTGAAAAACTGTTTTTT. Residues: CGSGAGEKLFF. The entire variable domain, with the rest obtained from reference TRBV30 and TRBJ1-4, is as follows: SQTIHQWPATLVQPVGSPLSLECTVEGTSNPNLYWYRQAAGRGLQLLFYSVGIGQISSEVPQNLSASRPQDRQFILSSKKLLLSDSGFYLCGSGAGEKLFFGSGTQLSVL.

In this sample, this clonotype turned up many times. The V gene is TRBV6-1, the J gene TRBJ2-7; 10 nucleotides line up with TRBD1. With 6 bases clipped from V and 3 bases from J, the junction kept 11 bases outside the gene matches. Germline V lookup: CDR1 MNHNS, CDR2 SASEGT. The CDR3 loop spans 16 amino acids. The CDR3 DNA reads TGTGCCAGCAGAAGGGGACAGGGGCCCCACTTCTACGAGCAGTACTTC. As protein: CASRRGQGPHFYEQYF.

As to this clonotype: A read error is possible here, since a much larger clone lies one base away. The chain employs TRBV7-2 and TRBJ2-7; 11 bases line up with TRBD2. This CDR3 contains 17 residues. Per germline, CDR1 SGHTA and CDR2 FQGNSA. V lost 0 bases and J lost 4; bases outside the gene matches: 8. As DNA, the CDR3 is TGTGCCAGCAGCTTAGCGGGTAGCGGGAGGGCCGGGTACGAGCAGTACTTC. Its protein product is CASSLAGSGRAGYEQYF.

This clonotype was observed at least ten times. The chain combines TRBV27 with TRBJ2-1, with D possibly matching TRBD2 (5 bases). The V end lost 5 bases, the J end lost 7 bases, and 9 bases lay between the germline ends. Germline V gene lookup returns CDR1 MNHEY and CDR2 SMNVEV (reference sequence). The CDR3 runs to 12 residues. In DNA, the CDR3 is TGTGCCAGCAGTGCACTAGGGAATGAGCAGTTCTTC. This encodes CASSALGNEQFF.

This clonotype appeared many times. The chain couples TRBV28 to TRBJ1-2; 8 bases are a match to TRBD1. After removal of 6 bases from V and 6 bases from J, the junction contained 12 bases not matched to a gene. The CDR3 runs 15 residues. Germline V gives CDR1 MDHEN, CDR2 SYDVKM. The CDR3 DNA sequence: TGTGCCAGCAGCCTCACCCGGACAGGGATGCATGGCTACACCTTC. Encoded protein: CASSLTRTGMHGYTF.

The chain has TRBV13 and TRBJ2-7; 12 nucleotides match TRBD2. In germline, CDR1 is PRHDT, CDR2 FYEKMQ (reference sequence). The CDR3 extends over 18 amino acids. With 5 bases clipped from V and 5 bases from J, the junction kept 16 bases outside the gene matches. The CDR3: CASSLRLAGEKHPNEQYF. As DNA, the CDR3 is TGTGCCAGCAGCCTACGACTAGCGGGAGAAAAGCATCCCAACGAGCAGTACTTC.

The chain uses TRBV27 and TRBJ1-1; 8 bases are shared with TRBD1. From germline, CDR1 is MNHEY and CDR2 SMNVEV (reference sequence). The CDR3 sequence is 15 residues long. The trim removed 4 bases at V and 3 bases at J, leaving 7 bases unmatched. The CDR3 DNA is TGTGCCAGCAGTTCCTCAGGGGGCGCAGACACTGAAGCTTTCTTT. As protein: CASSSSGGADTEAFF.

This clonotype was observed at least ten times. The rearrangement uses TRBV28 and TRBJ2-7; no firm D call. This CDR3 is 12 amino acids long. In germline, CDR1 is MDHEN, CDR2 SYDVKM. Trimming took off 4 bases at V and 4 bases at J, with 8 bases between the two ends. CDR3 protein: CASSSNQYEQYF. In nucleotides, the CDR3 is TGTGCCAGCAGTTCTAATCAGTACGAGCAGTACTTC.

This sequence joins TRBV19 and TRBJ2-7; 9 bases line up with TRBD2. This CDR3 contains 14 residues. Trimming took 7 bases from V and 2 from J; bases not matched to a gene: 6. CDR1 is LNHDA, CDR2 SQIVND, per germline (reference sequence). The CDR3 region has the DNA TGTGCCAGTAATGCGGGAGGGCCGGCCTACGAGCAGTACTTC. This sequence encodes CASNAGGPAYEQYF. Filled out from reference TRBV19 and TRBJ2-7, the complete variable domain reads DGGITQSPKYLFRKEGQNVTLSCEQNLNHDAMYWYRQDPGQGLRLIYYSQIVNDFQKGDIAEGYSVSREKKESFPLTVTSAQKNPTAFYLCASNAGGPAYEQYFGPGTRLTVT.

The table lists this clonotype with many counts. This sequence joins TRBV20-1 and TRBJ2-1; TRBD1 matches 9 bases. CDR1 DFQATT and CDR2 SNEGSKA come from the germline V gene (reference sequence). V was pared by 6 bases and J by 3 bases, with 6 bases of the junction left unmatched. This CDR3 is 14 amino acids long. In DNA, the CDR3 is TGCAGTGCACTCGGACAGGGGCACTACAATGAGCAGTTCTTC. As protein: CSALGQGHYNEQFF.

Many counts were recorded for this clonotype. This chain links TRBV5-5 with TRBJ2-1, with a possible D match to TRBD2 (5 bases). This CDR3 is 14 amino acids long. Germline V gene lookup returns CDR1 SGHKS and CDR2 YYEKEE (reference sequence). Trimming took 1 base from V and 8 from J, leaving 13 bases between them. CDR3 bases: TGTGCCAGCAGCTTGAGGGAGTCGCAACATGAGCAGTTCTTC. Translated, it gives CASSLRESQHEQFF.

For this clonotype: A much larger clone lies one base from this, so it may be a read error. The rearrangement links TRBV29-1 to TRBJ2-1; D uncertain. The germline gives CDR1 SQVTM, CDR2 ANQGSEA. V dropped 3 bases and J dropped 9 bases, with 24 bases sitting between them. The CDR3 totals 16 residues. CDR3 in DNA: TGCAGCGTTGACCCTATAGGACCTTTCCTTTGTGTTGAGCAGTTCTTC. Protein: CSVDPIGPFLCVEQFF.

The V call is TRBV6-2 or TRBV6-3, the J call TRBJ1-2, with D uncertain. This CDR3 spans 13 amino acids. The V gene lost 2 bases and the J gene lost 0 bases, with 4 bases spanning the gap. The V gene's germline CDR1 is MNHEY and CDR2 SVGEGT. CDR3 nucleotides: TGTGCCAGCAGTTACAAGCCTAACTATGGCTACACCTTC. This sequence encodes CASSYKPNYGYTF.

This chain uses TRBV11-1 with TRBJ1-1; D is possibly TRBD1 (6 bases). V was shortened by 5 bases and J by 7 bases, with 17 bases between the two germline ends. Per germline, CDR1 SGHAT and CDR2 FQDESV (reference sequence). CDR3 length: 14 residues. In nucleotides, the CDR3 is TGTGCCAGCAGCCAAGAAACAGGGACGAGTGAAGCTTTCTTT. Amino acids: CASSQETGTSEAFF.

This clonotype appeared a few times. This sequence joins TRBV20-1 and TRBJ1-2; TRBD1 agrees at 7 bases. Unmatched junction bases numbered 10, after V lost 5 bases and J lost 1 base. CDR1 and CDR2 (germline): DFQATT, SNEGSKA (reference sequence). The CDR3 is made up of 15 amino acids. The CDR3 sequence is CSAPFVGTDNYGYTF. CDR3 coding DNA: TGCAGTGCTCCTTTCGTCGGGACAGATAACTATGGCTACACCTTC.

This clonotype was seen at least ten times. V is TRBV20-1 and J is TRBJ1-1, with a tentative D call TRBD1 (5 bases). The CDR3 contains 14 residues. CDR1 is DFQATT and CDR2 is SNEGSKA in the germline V gene (reference sequence). Trimming cost V 0 bases and J 3 bases, with 11 bases left between them. The CDR3, as DNA: TGCAGTGCTAGAGAGGGGGGGATCGACACTGAAGCTTTCTTT. This codes for CSAREGGIDTEAFF.

This clonotype was seen more than once but under ten times. This chain uses TRBV4-3 with TRBJ2-7; either TRBD1 or TRBD2 may fit D (5 bases each). The CDR3 totals 15 residues. V lost 5 bases and J 2 bases, leaving 16 bases between the germline ends. CDR1 is LGHNA, CDR2 YSLEER, per germline. CDR3 nucleotide sequence: TGCGCCAGCAGCGAACGCCGGGACGGAGCCTACGAGCAGTACTTC. Translation: CASSERRDGAYEQYF.

The chain combines TRBV4-1 with TRBJ1-2, with TRBD1 matching over 8 bases. Germline lookup yields CDR1 MGHRA and CDR2 YSYEKL. The CDR3 covers 15 residues. The V segment lost 5 bases and the J segment 3 bases; nucleotides outside the gene matches: 8. CDR3 sequence reads: CASSKRPQGDYGYTF. In DNA form, the CDR3 reads TGCGCCAGCAGCAAACGCCCACAGGGGGACTATGGCTACACCTTC.

The V and J genes are TRBV7-3 and TRBJ2-1, with 16 bases lining up with TRBD2. The V gene end was trimmed by 5 bases and the J gene end by 8 bases; junction bases not matched to a gene: 6. CDR3 length: 16 residues. Germline CDR1 is SGHTA and CDR2 is FQGTGA. The CDR3 region has the DNA TGTGCCAGCAGCGCCGGGACTAGCGGGAGGGCCGATGAGCAGTTCTTC. Translation gives CASSAGTSGRADEQFF.